These T cell receptor beta chains were read from a single sample in a study of blood T cell repertoires in COVID-19. Some clones are missing from TCRdb's copy, which holds only in-frame ones; the method was immunoSEQ multiplex PCR. Here the sample spans around 160,000 clones, about four fifths being singletons. Material for sequencing was peripheral blood. The receptors shown here come from a human donor with acute or convalescent COVID-19. The donor label of this sample is uncertain. The CDR3 runs from the conserved cysteine through the conserved F or W. Fields, in order: V gene, D gene, J gene, clone size, CDR3 DNA, CDR3 protein. The D gene is left open where the match is weak. Expanded clones are given a class, and other clones once, few, many or no size at all.

TRBV18	.	TRBJ2-5	.	TGTGCCAGCTCACCAAAGAGGCAAGAGACCCAGTACTTC	CASSPKRQETQYF
TRBV7-8	TRBD1	TRBJ2-3	.	TGTGCCAGCAGCTCAAAGGACAGGGGGCCCACAGATACGCAGTATTTT	CASSSKDRGPTDTQYF
TRBV10-3	.	TRBJ1-1	.	TGTGCCATCAAGCCGGGGGAGAGCACTGAAGCTTTCTTT	CAIKPGESTEAFF
TRBV6-5	TRBD1	TRBJ1-5	.	TGTGCCACCACAACAGGGGATCAGCCCCAGCATTTT	CATTTGDQPQHF
TRBV4-2	.	TRBJ2-2	once	TGTGCCAGCAGCCAAGAATGGGGGCTGGGCACCGGGGAGCTGTTTTTT	CASSQEWGLGTGELFF
TRBV7-3	.	TRBJ1-2	.	TGTGCCAGCAGCTCCCAACCCTCCGGGGAATATGGCTACACCTTC	CASSSQPSGEYGYTF
TRBV25-1	.	TRBJ1-1	.	TGTGCCAGCACCCACAGGGATGAGAACACTGAAGCTTTCTTT	CASTHRDENTEAFF
TRBV5-1	.	TRBJ2-7	.	TGCGCCAGCAGCTTGGAGAAACTGAGTACCTACGAGCAGTACTTC	CASSLEKLSTYEQYF
TRBV3-1/TRBV3-2	TRBD2	TRBJ2-2	once	TGTGCCAGCAGCCTCCGGACTAGCGGCTACGCGAACACCGGGGAGCTGTTTTTT	CASSLRTSGYANTGELFF
TRBV12-5	.	TRBJ2-2	.	TGTGCTAGCGGTTTAGGACTGACGAACACCGGGGAGCTGTTTTTT	CASGLGLTNTGELFF
TRBV5-6	.	TRBJ2-3	.	TGTGCCAGCAGCATTCGGCCGGGGAGCGGAGGGACGCAGTATTTT	CASSIRPGSGGTQYF
TRBV5-1	.	TRBJ2-7	.	TGCGCCAGCAGCTTGGAATTAGTACAGTATACCTACGAGCAGTACTTC	CASSLELVQYTYEQYF
TRBV9	TRBD1	TRBJ1-1	.	TGTGCCAGCAGCGTCGGGACAGGGGGCATGAACACTGAAGCTTTCTTT	CASSVGTGGMNTEAFF
TRBV7-2	.	TRBJ1-2	.	TGTGCCAGCTCTTGGGAGGGGTTGTCTGGCTACACCTTC	CASSWEGLSGYTF
TRBV6-5	.	TRBJ2-7	.	TGTGCCAGCAGACAGGGCTACGAGCAGTACTTC	CASRQGYEQYF
TRBV7-2	.	TRBJ1-5	.	TGTGCCAGCAGCCCTGGGGCTAGCAATCAGCCCCAGCATTTT	CASSPGASNQPQHF
TRBV7-3	TRBD1	TRBJ2-1	.	TGTGCCAGCAGCCCGGACAGGGTTTACAATGAGCAGTTCTTC	CASSPDRVYNEQFF
TRBV4-3	TRBD2	TRBJ2-2	.	TGCGCCAGCAGCCAAGAAGCGGGGGGCCGGGCCGGGGAGCTGTTTTTT	CASSQEAGGRAGELFF
TRBV4-2	.	TRBJ2-4	once	TGTGCCAGCAGCCAATCTTACTCAGGGATAGCCAAAAACATTCAGTACTTC	CASSQSYSGIAKNIQYF
TRBV7-9	TRBD1	TRBJ1-2	few	TGTGCCAGCAGCCGTACAGGGGTCTATGGCTACACCTTC	CASSRTGVYGYTF
TRBV27	.	TRBJ2-5	.	TGTGCCAGCAGTTTGGGGGGAGCATCCAGGGAGACCCAGTACTTC	CASSLGGASRETQYF
TRBV23-1	.	TRBJ1-5	.	TGCGCCAGCAGCCCGGGGGGGGGCCCAAATCAGCCCCAGCATTTT	CASSPGGGPNQPQHF
TRBV7-2	TRBD1	TRBJ1-5	.	TGTGCCAGCAGCTTATCCGGGACAGGGGGTAGAAATCAGCCCCAGCATTTT	CASSLSGTGGRNQPQHF
TRBV29-1	TRBD2	TRBJ2-5	.	TGCAGCGTTAGCCCTAGCGGGGGGGAGACCCAGTACTTC	CSVSPSGGETQYF
TRBV19	.	TRBJ1-5	once	TGTGCCAGTAGTCCGATGAGAAGCAATCAGCCCCAGCATTTT	CASSPMRSNQPQHF
TRBV10-1	TRBD1	TRBJ1-6	.	TGCGCCAGCAGTGACCGATCGACAGGGTGGAATTCACCCCTCCACTTT	CASSDRSTGWNSPLHF
TRBV7-8	TRBD1	TRBJ1-2	.	TGTGCCAGCAGCTTAGGGACAGGAGATTATGGCTACACCTTC	CASSLGTGDYGYTF
TRBV6-5	.	TRBJ2-7	.	TGTGCCAGCAGTTACAGGGCAGGGGTAGCCTACGAGCAGTACTTC	CASSYRAGVAYEQYF
TRBV29-1	.	TRBJ2-3	.	TGCAGCGTTGACCCGGCAGGGGCAAGAGATACGCAGTATTTT	CSVDPAGARDTQYF
TRBV5-1	.	TRBJ1-1	.	TGCGCCAGCAGCTTGGGCGCGGCGAACACTGAAGCTTTCTTT	CASSLGAANTEAFF
TRBV25-1	.	TRBJ2-1	.	TGTGCCAGCAGTCAGCCAGGGGAAAATGAGCAGTTCTTC	CASSQPGENEQFF
TRBV7-2	TRBD1	TRBJ1-5	.	TGTGCCAGCAGCTTAGGGGACAGCCACAATCAGCCCCAGCATTTT	CASSLGDSHNQPQHF
TRBV5-1	.	TRBJ2-5	.	TGCGCCAGCAGACGCGAAGAGACCCAGTACTTC	CASRREETQYF
TRBV5-1	TRBD1	TRBJ2-6	.	TGCGCCAGCCAACCCAGGGGGCAAAACGTCCTGACTTTC	CASQPRGQNVLTF
TRBV30	.	TRBJ1-5	.	TGTGCCTGGAGTCCGAACAGGGGCAATCAGCCCCAGCATTTT	CAWSPNRGNQPQHF
TRBV19	.	TRBJ1-2	few	TGTGCCACCGACCAGGGATTTGGCGACTATGGCTACACCTTC	CATDQGFGDYGYTF
TRBV4-1	.	TRBJ1-2	.	TGCGCCAGCAGCCAAGATGGAGGGACCTATGGCTACACCTTC	CASSQDGGTYGYTF